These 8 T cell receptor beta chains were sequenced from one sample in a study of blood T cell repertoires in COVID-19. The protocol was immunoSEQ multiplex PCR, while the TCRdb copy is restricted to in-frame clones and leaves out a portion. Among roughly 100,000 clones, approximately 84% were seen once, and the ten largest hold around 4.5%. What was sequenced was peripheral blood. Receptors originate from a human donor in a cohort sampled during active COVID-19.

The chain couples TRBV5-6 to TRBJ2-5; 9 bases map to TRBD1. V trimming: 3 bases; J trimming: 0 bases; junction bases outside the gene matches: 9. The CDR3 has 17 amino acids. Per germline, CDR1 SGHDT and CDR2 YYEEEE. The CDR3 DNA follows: TGTGCCAGCAGCTCCAACAGGGGGCTACTGTACCAAGAGACCCAGTACTTC. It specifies CASSSNRGLLYQETQYF.

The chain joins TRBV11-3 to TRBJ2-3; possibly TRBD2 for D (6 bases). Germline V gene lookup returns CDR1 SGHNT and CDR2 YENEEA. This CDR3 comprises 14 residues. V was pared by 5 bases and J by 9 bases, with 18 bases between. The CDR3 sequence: CASSAGTSAATQYF. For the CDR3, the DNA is TGTGCCAGCAGCGCGGGAACTAGTGCAGCCACGCAGTATTTT.

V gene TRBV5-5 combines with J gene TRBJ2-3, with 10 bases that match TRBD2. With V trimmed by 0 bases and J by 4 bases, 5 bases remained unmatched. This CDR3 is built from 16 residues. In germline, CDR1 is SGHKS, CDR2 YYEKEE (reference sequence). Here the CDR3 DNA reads TGTGCCAGCAGCTTGGGGGCTAGCGGGGGCTCAGATACGCAGTATTTT. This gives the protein CASSLGASGGSDTQYF.

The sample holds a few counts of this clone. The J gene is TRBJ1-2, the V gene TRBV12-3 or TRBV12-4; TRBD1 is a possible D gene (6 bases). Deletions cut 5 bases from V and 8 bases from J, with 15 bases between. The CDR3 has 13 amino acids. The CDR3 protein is CASSPGARGGYTF. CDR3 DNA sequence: TGTGCCAGCAGTCCAGGTGCCAGGGGCGGCTACACCTTC.

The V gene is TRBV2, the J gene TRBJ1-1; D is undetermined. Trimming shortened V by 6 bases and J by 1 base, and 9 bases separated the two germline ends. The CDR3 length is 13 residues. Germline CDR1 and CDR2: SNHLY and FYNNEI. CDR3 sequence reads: CASRLGANTEAFF. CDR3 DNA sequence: TGTGCCAGCAGGCTTGGAGCGAACACTGAAGCTTTCTTT.

CDR3 sequence (DNA): TGTGCCAGCTCACCGGGACAGGGAATATGGGGCGAGCAGTACTTC. Its protein is CASSPGQGIWGEQYF. The chain recombines TRBV18 with TRBJ2-7, with 9 bases matching TRBD1. Trimming cost V 3 bases and J 6 bases; bases outside gene matches: 9. CDR1 and CDR2 (germline): KGHSH, LQKENI. This CDR3 comprises 15 residues.

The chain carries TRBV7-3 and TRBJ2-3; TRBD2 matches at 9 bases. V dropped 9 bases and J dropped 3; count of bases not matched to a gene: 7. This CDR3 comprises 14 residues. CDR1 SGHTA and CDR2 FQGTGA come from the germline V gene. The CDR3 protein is CASKPSGDTDTQYF. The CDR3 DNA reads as TGTGCCAGTAAACCTAGCGGGGATACAGATACGCAGTATTTT. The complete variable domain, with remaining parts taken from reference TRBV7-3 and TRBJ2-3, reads GAGVSQTPSNKVTEKGKYVELRCDPISGHTALYWYRQSLGQGPEFLIYFQGTGAADDSGLPNDRFFAVRPEGSVSTLKIQRTERGDSAVYLCASKPSGDTDTQYFGPGTRLTVL.

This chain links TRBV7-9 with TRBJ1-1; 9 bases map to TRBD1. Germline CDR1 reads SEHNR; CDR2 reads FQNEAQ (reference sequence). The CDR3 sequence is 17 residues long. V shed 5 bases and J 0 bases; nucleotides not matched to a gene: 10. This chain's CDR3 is CASSDRNRGRMNTEAFF. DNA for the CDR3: TGTGCCAGCAGCGACCGGAACAGGGGGCGCATGAACACTGAAGCTTTCTTT.